These 25 T cell receptor beta chains were sequenced from one sample in a study of T cells in Graves' hyperthyroidism and ophthalmopathy. The TCR beta CDR3 regions underwent amplification using RNA transcripts as the source. A first-round RT-PCR of the TCR CDR3 used the HTBI primer set. TCRdb re-analysed the multiplex PCR reads in MiXCR, keeping a single row per CDR3 protein. This table holds 650,000 to 850,000 distinct CDR3 sequences, roughly a sixth found once. Sequencing used blood. These receptor sequences come from a woman between 45 and 60 years old with Graves' hyperthyroidism that later progressed to Graves' ophthalmopathy.

This clonotype was seen more than once but under ten times. The chain's CDR3 is CASSLVDRPYGYTF. CDR3 bases: TGTGCCAGCAGCTTAGTGGACAGGCCCTATGGCTACACCTTC. This rearrangement joins TRBV7-9 to TRBJ1-2; 7 positions match TRBD1. Germline V CDR1 and CDR2: SEHNR, FQNEAQ (reference sequence). The trim removed 1 base at V and 4 bases at J, leaving 3 bases unmatched. There are 14 residues in the CDR3.

This clonotype appeared once. The V call is TRBV29-1, the J call TRBJ2-2; D not resolved. CDR3 size: 10 residues. V lost 8 bases and J lost 8, with 9 bases in between. CDR1 is SQVTM, CDR2 ANQGSEA, per germline. In nucleotides, the CDR3 is TGCAGCACGTGGGATGGGGAGCTGTTTTTT. This sequence encodes CSTWDGELFF.

This clonotype was recorded many times. The CDR3 nucleotides are TGCAGTGCTAGTGTCACAGCGAGATACAATGAGCAGTTCTTC. Protein: CSASVTARYNEQFF. The chain carries TRBV20-1 and TRBJ2-1; D not resolved. Trimming took off 3 bases at V and 4 bases at J, with 13 bases between the two ends. The CDR3 is made up of 14 amino acids. The germline V gene encodes CDR1 DFQATT and CDR2 SNEGSKA (reference sequence).

The CDR3 sequence is CASSLSTAVFGYTF. The CDR3 bases are TGTGCCAGCAGCTTATCGACAGCCGTCTTCGGCTACACCTTC. V and J are TRBV11-3 and TRBJ1-2, with D possibly TRBD1 on 5 matching bases. This CDR3 contains 14 residues. V dropped 2 bases and J dropped 8 bases, with 15 bases sitting between them. The germline V gene has CDR1 SGHNT and CDR2 YENEEA.

The chain is built from TRBV3-1 and TRBJ1-5, with D unresolved. CDR3 length equals 13 residues. The V gene's germline CDR1 is LGHDT and CDR2 YNNKEL (reference sequence). V was clipped by 1 base and J by 11 bases, with 12 bases between them. CDR3 sequence: CASSQVREGSQHF. The DNA of the CDR3 is TGTGCCAGCAGCCAAGTTCGAGAAGGATCCCAGCATTTT.

J is TRBJ2-7 and V is TRBV20-1; D is unclear. The germline V gene has CDR1 DFQATT and CDR2 SNEGSKA (reference sequence). The V end lost 2 bases, the J end lost 5 bases, and 7 bases lay between the germline ends. The CDR3 is 11 amino acids. The CDR3 DNA follows: TGCAGTGCTAGACCCGTTAACGAGCAGTACTTC. Protein sequence: CSARPVNEQYF.

This clonotype was seen ten or more times. This chain connects TRBV12-3 or TRBV12-4 to TRBJ2-5; 7 bases map to TRBD1. Trimming removed 5 bases from V and 2 bases from J; junction bases left unmatched: 8. The CDR3 is made up of 15 amino acids. The CDR3 protein is CASSPGQVRQETQYF. In DNA, the CDR3 is TGTGCCAGCAGTCCAGGACAGGTCCGGCAAGAGACCCAGTACTTC.

The chain is built from TRBV6-1 and TRBJ1-2; 7 bases are a match to TRBD1. This CDR3 comprises 14 residues. V shed 8 bases and J 6 bases; nucleotides not matched to a gene: 12. Germline CDR1 MNHNS, CDR2 SASEGT. The CDR3 spells CASGPTGLRNGYTF. The CDR3 DNA follows: TGTGCCAGCGGCCCGACAGGGCTGAGGAATGGCTACACCTTC.

At least ten counts were recorded for this clonotype. The V and J genes are TRBV5-5 and TRBJ2-2, with 8 bases matching TRBD1. Germline V gene lookup returns CDR1 SGHKS and CDR2 YYEKEE (reference sequence). V trimming: 5 bases; J trimming: 1 base; junction bases outside the gene matches: 7. This CDR3 region has 16 residues. CDR3 protein: CASRPRTGMNTGELFF. In DNA form, the CDR3 reads TGTGCCAGCAGACCTAGGACAGGGATGAACACCGGGGAGCTGTTTTTT.

In this sample, this clonotype turned up many times. The gene calls are TRBV5-1 and TRBJ2-1; D is possibly TRBD2 (5 bases). This CDR3 is 15 amino acids long. The germline gives CDR1 SGHRS, CDR2 YFSETQ. The ends were cut back, 0 bases at V and 7 bases at J, with 14 bases in the middle. As DNA, the CDR3 is TGCGCCAGCAGCTTGGGATCGGGGATGGGGAATGAGCAGTTCTTC. Translating gives CASSLGSGMGNEQFF.

Note on this clonotype: A much larger clone is a single base away; this may be a read error. The CDR3 does not close with the conserved phenylalanine or tryptophan, likely indicating a read error. The genes are TRBV2 and TRBJ2-2; either TRBD1 or TRBD2 may fit D (5 bases each). The CDR3 length is 15 residues. The germline V gene encodes CDR1 SNHLY and CDR2 FYNNEI. Trimming cost V 8 bases and J 4 bases, with 17 bases left between them. The CDR3 spells CASAASFGATGELFS. The DNA of the CDR3 is TGTGCCAGCGCCGCCAGCTTCGGGGCCACCGGGGAGCTGTTTTCT.

This clonotype was counted many times. The V gene is TRBV20-1, the J gene TRBJ2-1, with 9 bases identical to TRBD1. Germline trimming cut 2 bases from V and 4 bases from J; bases unmatched to any gene: 6. The germline V gene encodes CDR1 DFQATT and CDR2 SNEGSKA (reference sequence). The CDR3 covers 15 residues. CDR3 in DNA: TGCAGTGCTAGATTACGACAGGGGGGTTACAATGAGCAGTTCTTC. It encodes CSARLRQGGYNEQFF.

This clonotype occurred a few times. The genes are TRBV6-2 or TRBV6-3 and TRBJ1-1; a weak D match, TRBD1 (5 bases). V lost 4 bases and J 0 bases, leaving 18 bases between the germline ends. The CDR3 totals 17 residues. Germline V lookup: CDR1 MNHEY, CDR2 SVGEGT. CDR3 sequence (DNA): TGTGCCAGCAGTTCGGGGGAGAAGGTCACTTTGAACACTGAAGCTTTCTTT. Protein product: CASSSGEKVTLNTEAFF.

V gene TRBV14 combines with J gene TRBJ1-4, with 9 bases fitting TRBD1. This CDR3 region has 15 residues. V dropped 8 bases and J dropped 0; count of bases not matched to a gene: 4. The germline V gene encodes CDR1 SGHDN and CDR2 FVKESK. The CDR3 bases are TGTGCCAGCCTCAGGACAGGGGCAACTAATGAAAAACTGTTTTTT. Protein product: CASLRTGATNEKLFF. Full variable domain (rest looked up from reference TRBV14 and TRBJ1-4): EAGVTQFPSHSVIEKGQTVTLRCDPISGHDNLYWYRRVMGKEIKFLLHFVKESKQDESGMPNNRFLAERTGGTYSTLKVQPAELEDSGVYFCASLRTGATNEKLFFGSGTQLSVL.

The chain carries TRBV6-1 and TRBJ2-1; D is unclear. The length of the CDR3 is 16 residues. V lost 2 bases, J lost 2 bases, and 13 bases lay in between. CDR1 MNHNS and CDR2 SASEGT come from the germline V gene. The CDR3 spells CASSELAERPYNEQFF. DNA for the CDR3: TGTGCCAGCAGTGAATTGGCGGAGAGGCCCTACAATGAGCAGTTCTTC.

Many counts were recorded for this clonotype. This rearrangement joins TRBV3-1 to TRBJ1-5; D not resolved. The V gene's germline CDR1 is LGHDT and CDR2 YNNKEL (reference sequence). The CDR3 is made up of 15 amino acids. Trimming took 0 bases from V and 3 from J, leaving 9 bases between them. The CDR3 reads CASSQDVGFNQPQHF. In nucleotides, the CDR3 is TGTGCCAGCAGCCAAGACGTGGGGTTCAATCAGCCCCAGCATTTT.

The table lists this clonotype with a few counts. The rearrangement joins TRBV5-1 to TRBJ1-4; possibly TRBD1 for D (6 bases). The V gene's germline CDR1 is SGHRS and CDR2 YFSETQ. The CDR3 covers 14 residues. V lost 0 bases to trimming and J lost 8 bases, with 11 bases between them. As DNA, the CDR3 is TGCGCCAGCAGCTTGGCCCAGGGGCGAGAAAAACTGTTTTTT. Its protein is CASSLAQGREKLFF.

With respect to this clonotype: Just one base apart from a much larger clone, this may be a read error. The chain links TRBV5-1 to TRBJ2-1; 8 bases match TRBD2. The V gene's germline CDR1 is SGHRS and CDR2 YFSETQ. The CDR3 has 16 residues. The CDR3 protein is CVSSPGTSRTYNEQFF. In nucleotides, the CDR3 is TGCGTCAGCAGCCCGGGGACTAGTCGAACCTACAATGAGCAGTTCTTC. Drawing the rest from reference TRBV5-1 and TRBJ2-1, the complete variable domain is KAGVTQTPRYLIKTRGQQVTLSCSPISGHRSVSWYQQTPGQGLQFLFEYFSETQRNKGNFPGRFSGRQFSNSRSEMNVSTLELGDSALYLCVSSPGTSRTYNEQFFGPGTRLTVL.

This clonotype was detected ten times or more. This chain uses TRBV3-1 with TRBJ2-7, with TRBD1 identical over 11 bases. Germline V gene lookup returns CDR1 LGHDT and CDR2 YNNKEL (reference sequence). This CDR3 has 16 amino acids. V trimming: 3 bases; J trimming: 2 bases; junction bases outside the gene matches: 6. The CDR3 protein is CASSQWGQGVPYEQYF. CDR3 bases: TGTGCCAGCAGCCAGTGGGGACAGGGGGTCCCCTACGAGCAGTACTTC.

This clonotype has just a few counts. The chain uses TRBV30 and TRBJ1-1; a weak D match, TRBD1 (5 bases). Germline V lookup: CDR1 GTSNPN, CDR2 SVGIG (reference sequence). V lost 4 bases to trimming and J lost 1 base, with 10 bases between them. The CDR3 loop spans 13 amino acids. The CDR3 DNA reads TGTGCCTGGAAGGGACCGCCGAACACTGAAGCTTTCTTT. It yields the protein CAWKGPPNTEAFF.

This clonotype was observed many times. The rearrangement uses TRBV20-1 and TRBJ2-1; tentative D call: TRBD1 (5 bases). The CDR3 covers 12 residues. The V gene's germline CDR1 is DFQATT and CDR2 SNEGSKA (reference sequence). With 5 bases removed from V and 4 bases from J, the gap between germline ends came to 9 bases. The chain's CDR3 is CSAPDNYNEQFF. In nucleotides, the CDR3 is TGCAGTGCTCCGGACAATTACAATGAGCAGTTCTTC.

The CDR3 sequence is CATSGGFGQPQHF. The CDR3 bases are TGTGCCACCAGTGGCGGGTTCGGTCAGCCCCAGCATTTT. This chain connects TRBV15 to TRBJ1-5; no clear D. This CDR3 is 13 amino acids long. Germline V gene lookup returns CDR1 LNHNV and CDR2 YYDKDF (reference sequence). V was trimmed by 6 bases and J by 6 bases, leaving 12 bases between them.

As regards this clonotype: A much larger clone lies a single base off, so this may be a read error. V usage is TRBV7-3 and J usage is TRBJ2-7; tentative D call: TRBD1 (6 bases). CDR1 SGHTA and CDR2 FQGTGA come from the germline V gene. The CDR3 has 13 residues. Trimming removed 9 bases from V and 9 bases from J, with 21 bases in between. CDR3 sequence (DNA): TGTGCCAGGGATAGCAGGGGCCCCAACGGGCAGTACTTC. Its translation is CARDSRGPNGQYF.

The rearrangement uses TRBV20-1 and TRBJ1-1, with 7 bases that match TRBD1. The CDR3 is 14 amino acids. The V gene's germline CDR1 is DFQATT and CDR2 SNEGSKA (reference sequence). CDR3 loop: CRGGGGGQITEAFF. The CDR3 DNA follows: TGCAGGGGGGGAGGGGGCGGGCAAATAACTGAAGCTTTCTTT.

This clonotype was found a few times. The gene calls are TRBV30 and TRBJ2-3, with unresolved D. CDR3 length equals 11 residues. Germline-derived CDR1 and CDR2 are GTSNPN and SVGIG (reference sequence). Trimming left V 4 bases short and J 6 bases short, with 8 bases between. The CDR3 region has the DNA TGTGCCTGGACCTCTTCGGATACGCAGTATTTT. As protein: CAWTSSDTQYF.